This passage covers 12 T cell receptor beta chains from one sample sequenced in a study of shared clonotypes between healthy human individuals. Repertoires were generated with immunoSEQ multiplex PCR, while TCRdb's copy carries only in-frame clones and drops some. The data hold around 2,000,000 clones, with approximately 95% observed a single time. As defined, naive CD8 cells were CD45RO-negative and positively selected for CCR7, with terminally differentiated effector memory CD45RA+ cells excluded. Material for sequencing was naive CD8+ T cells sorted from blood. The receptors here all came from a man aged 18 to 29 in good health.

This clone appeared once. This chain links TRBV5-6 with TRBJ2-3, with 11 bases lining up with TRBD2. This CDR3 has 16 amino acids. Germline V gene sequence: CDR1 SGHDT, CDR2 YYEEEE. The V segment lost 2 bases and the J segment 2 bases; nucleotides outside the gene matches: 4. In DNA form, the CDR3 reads TGTGCCAGCAGCTTCCTGACTAGCGGGGACACAGATACGCAGTATTTT. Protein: CASSFLTSGDTDTQYF.

The CDR3 spells CASSLDSLDYGYTF. Written as DNA, the CDR3 is TGTGCCAGCAGCTTGGACAGCCTCGACTATGGCTACACCTTC. The rearrangement links TRBV7-9 to TRBJ1-2; D may be TRBD1 (6 bases). V gave up 3 bases and J gave up 3 bases, with 11 bases separating them. The CDR3 runs 14 residues. Germline values: CDR1 SEHNR, CDR2 FQNEAQ (reference sequence). The variable domain in full, with the rest retrieved from reference TRBV7-9 and TRBJ1-2, is DTGVSQNPRHKITKRGQNVTFRCDPISEHNRLYWYRQTLGQGPEFLTYFQNEAQLEKSRLLSDRFSAERPKGSFSTLEIQRTEQGDSAMYLCASSLDSLDYGYTFGSGTRLTVV.

CDR3 sequence reads: CASSISTGGLVEKLFF. The CDR3, as DNA: TGTGCCAGTAGTATTAGTACGGGGGGGCTCGTTGAAAAACTGTTTTTT. The rearrangement uses TRBV19 and TRBJ1-4; perhaps TRBD1 as D (6 bases). Germline CDR1 is LNHDA and CDR2 is SQIVND (reference sequence). Between the trimmed V and J ends, which lost 3 bases and 7 bases, there was a span of 18 bases. This CDR3 has 16 amino acids.

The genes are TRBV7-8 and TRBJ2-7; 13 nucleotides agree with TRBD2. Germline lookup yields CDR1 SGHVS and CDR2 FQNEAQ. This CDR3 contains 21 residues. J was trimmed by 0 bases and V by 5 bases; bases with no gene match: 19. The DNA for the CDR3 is TGTGCCAGCAGCCAAGGACTAGCGGGAGCCCTGGCCAGAGGGAGCTCCTACGAGCAGTACTTC. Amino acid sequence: CASSQGLAGALARGSSYEQYF.

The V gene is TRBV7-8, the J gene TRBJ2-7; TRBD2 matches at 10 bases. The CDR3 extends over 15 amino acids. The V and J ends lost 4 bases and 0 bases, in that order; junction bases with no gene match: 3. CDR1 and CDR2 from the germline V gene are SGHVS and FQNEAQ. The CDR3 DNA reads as TGTGCCAGCAGCTCTCCTAGCGGGAGCTCCTACGAGCAGTACTTC. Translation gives CASSSPSGSSYEQYF. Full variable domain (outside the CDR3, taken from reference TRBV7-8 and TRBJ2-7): GAGVSQSPRYKVAKRGQDVALRCDPISGHVSLFWYQQALGQGPEFLTYFQNEAQLDKSGLPSDRFFAERPEGSVSTLKIQRTQQEDSAVYLCASSSPSGSSYEQYFGPGTRLTVT.

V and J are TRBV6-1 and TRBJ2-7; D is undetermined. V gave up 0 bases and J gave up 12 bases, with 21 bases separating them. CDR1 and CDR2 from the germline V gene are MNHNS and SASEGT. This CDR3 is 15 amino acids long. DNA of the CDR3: TGTGCCAGCAGTGAAGCGAACGGGCCGACATTCCGTGGGTACTTC. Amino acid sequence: CASSEANGPTFRGYF.

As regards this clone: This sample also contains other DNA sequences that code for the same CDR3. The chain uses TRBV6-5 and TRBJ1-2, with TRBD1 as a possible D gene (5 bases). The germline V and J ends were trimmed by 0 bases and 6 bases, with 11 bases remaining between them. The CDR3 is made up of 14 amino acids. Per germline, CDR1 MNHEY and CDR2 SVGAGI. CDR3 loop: CASSYSEGRDGYTF. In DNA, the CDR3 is TGTGCCAGCAGTTACTCCGAGGGGCGAGATGGCTACACCTTC.

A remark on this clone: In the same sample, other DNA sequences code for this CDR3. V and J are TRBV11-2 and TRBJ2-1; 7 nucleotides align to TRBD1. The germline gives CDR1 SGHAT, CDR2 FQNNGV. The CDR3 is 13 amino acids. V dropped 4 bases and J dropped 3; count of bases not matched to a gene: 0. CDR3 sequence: CASSWDSYNEQFF. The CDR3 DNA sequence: TGTGCCAGCAGCTGGGACAGCTACAATGAGCAGTTCTTC.

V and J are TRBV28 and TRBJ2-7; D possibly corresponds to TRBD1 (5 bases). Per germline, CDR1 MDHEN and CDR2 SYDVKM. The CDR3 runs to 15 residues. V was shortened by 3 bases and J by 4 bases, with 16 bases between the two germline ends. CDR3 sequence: CASSLGPGSTYEQYF. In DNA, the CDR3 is TGTGCCAGCAGTTTGGGGCCCGGATCGACATACGAGCAGTACTTC.

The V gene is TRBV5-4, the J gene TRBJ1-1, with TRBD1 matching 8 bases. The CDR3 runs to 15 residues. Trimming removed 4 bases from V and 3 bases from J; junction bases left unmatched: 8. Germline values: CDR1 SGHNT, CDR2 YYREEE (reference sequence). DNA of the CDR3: TGTGCCAGCAGCGTCTCAGGGGGCACGTACACTGAAGCTTTCTTT. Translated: CASSVSGGTYTEAFF.

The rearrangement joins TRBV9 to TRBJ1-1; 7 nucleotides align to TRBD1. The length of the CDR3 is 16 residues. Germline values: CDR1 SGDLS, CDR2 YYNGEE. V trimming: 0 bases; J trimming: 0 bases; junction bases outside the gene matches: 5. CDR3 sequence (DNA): TGTGCCAGCAGCGTAGGGGGACAGAACATGAACACTGAAGCTTTCTTT. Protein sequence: CASSVGGQNMNTEAFF. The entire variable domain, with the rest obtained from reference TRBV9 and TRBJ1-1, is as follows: DSGVTQTPKHLITATGQRVTLRCSPRSGDLSVYWYQQSLDQGLQFLIQYYNGEERAKGNILERFSAQQFPDLHSELNLSSLELGDSALYFCASSVGGQNMNTEAFFGQGTRLTVV.

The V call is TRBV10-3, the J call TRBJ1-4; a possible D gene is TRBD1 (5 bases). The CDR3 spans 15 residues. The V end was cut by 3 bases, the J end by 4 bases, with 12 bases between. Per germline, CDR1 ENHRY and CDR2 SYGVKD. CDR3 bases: TGTGCCATCAGTGATCCGGGACTTCTTAATGAAAAACTGTTTTTT. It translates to CAISDPGLLNEKLFF.